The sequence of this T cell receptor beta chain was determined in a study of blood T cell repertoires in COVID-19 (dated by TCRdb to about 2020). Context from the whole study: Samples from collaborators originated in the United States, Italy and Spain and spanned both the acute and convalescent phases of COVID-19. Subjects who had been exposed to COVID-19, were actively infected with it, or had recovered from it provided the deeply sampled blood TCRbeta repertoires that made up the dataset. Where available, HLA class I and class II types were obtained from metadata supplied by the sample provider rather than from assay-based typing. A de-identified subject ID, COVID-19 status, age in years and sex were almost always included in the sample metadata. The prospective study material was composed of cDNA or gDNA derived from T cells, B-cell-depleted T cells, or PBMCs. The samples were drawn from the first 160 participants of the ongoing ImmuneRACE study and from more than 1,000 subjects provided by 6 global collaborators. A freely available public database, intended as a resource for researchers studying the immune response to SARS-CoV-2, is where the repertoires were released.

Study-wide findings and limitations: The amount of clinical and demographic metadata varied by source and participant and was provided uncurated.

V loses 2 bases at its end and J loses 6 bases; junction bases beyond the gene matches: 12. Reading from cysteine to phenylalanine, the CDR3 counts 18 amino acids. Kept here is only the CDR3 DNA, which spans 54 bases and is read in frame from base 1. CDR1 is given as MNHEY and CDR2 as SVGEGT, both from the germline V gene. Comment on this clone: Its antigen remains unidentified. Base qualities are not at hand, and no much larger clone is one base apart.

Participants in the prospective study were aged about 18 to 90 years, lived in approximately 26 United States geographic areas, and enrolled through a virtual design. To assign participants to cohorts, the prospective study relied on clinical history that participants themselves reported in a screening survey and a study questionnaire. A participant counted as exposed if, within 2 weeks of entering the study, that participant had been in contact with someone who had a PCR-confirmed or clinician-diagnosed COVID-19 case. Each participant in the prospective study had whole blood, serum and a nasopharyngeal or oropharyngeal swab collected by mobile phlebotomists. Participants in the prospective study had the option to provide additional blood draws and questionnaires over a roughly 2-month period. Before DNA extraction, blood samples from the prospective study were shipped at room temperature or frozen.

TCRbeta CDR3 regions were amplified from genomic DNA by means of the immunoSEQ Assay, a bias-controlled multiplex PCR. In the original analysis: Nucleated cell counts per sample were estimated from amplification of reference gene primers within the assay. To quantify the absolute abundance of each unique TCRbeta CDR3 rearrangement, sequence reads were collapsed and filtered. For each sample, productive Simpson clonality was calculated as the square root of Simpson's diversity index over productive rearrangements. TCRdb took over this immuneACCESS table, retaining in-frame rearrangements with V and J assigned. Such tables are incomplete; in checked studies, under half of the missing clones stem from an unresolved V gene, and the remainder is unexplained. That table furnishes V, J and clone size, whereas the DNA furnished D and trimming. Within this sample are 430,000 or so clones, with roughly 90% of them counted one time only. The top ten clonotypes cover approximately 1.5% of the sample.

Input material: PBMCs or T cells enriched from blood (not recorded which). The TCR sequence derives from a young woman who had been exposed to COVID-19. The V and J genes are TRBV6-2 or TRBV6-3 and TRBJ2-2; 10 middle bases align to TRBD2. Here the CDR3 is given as CASSYPQVAGGLSGELFF. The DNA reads TGTGCCAGCAGTTACCCCCAAGTAGCGGGAGGTCTATCCGGGGAGCTGTTTTTT.